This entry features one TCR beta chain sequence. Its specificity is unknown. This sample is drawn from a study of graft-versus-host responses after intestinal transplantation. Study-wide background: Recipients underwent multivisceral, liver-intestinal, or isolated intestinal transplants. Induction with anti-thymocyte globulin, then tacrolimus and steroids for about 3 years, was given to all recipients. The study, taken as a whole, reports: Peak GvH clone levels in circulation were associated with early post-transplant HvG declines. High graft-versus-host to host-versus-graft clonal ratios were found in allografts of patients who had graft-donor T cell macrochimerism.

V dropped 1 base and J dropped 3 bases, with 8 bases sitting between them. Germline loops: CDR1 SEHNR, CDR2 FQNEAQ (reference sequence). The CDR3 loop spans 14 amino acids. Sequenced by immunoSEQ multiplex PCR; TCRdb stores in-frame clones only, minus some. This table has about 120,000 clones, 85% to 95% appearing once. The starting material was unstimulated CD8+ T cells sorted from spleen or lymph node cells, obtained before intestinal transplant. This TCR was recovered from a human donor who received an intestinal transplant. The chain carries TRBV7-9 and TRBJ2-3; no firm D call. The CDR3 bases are TGTGCCAGCAGCTTAGGAATAGGGACAGATACGCAGTATTTT. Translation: CASSLGIGTDTQYF.